Presented here are 30 T cell receptor beta chains from one specimen sequenced in a study of blood T cell repertoires in COVID-19. Method: immunoSEQ multiplex PCR; TCRdb's copy keeps in-frame clones and lacks some. The table has 250,000 to 300,000 clones, approximately 91% seen once. The sample consisted of PBMCs or T cells enriched from blood (not recorded which). These receptors originate from a woman between 25 and 40 years old who had recovered from COVID-19.

The chain recombines TRBV2 with TRBJ1-6; no firm D call. The germline gives CDR1 SNHLY, CDR2 FYNNEI. Trimming took off 3 bases at V and 7 bases at J, with 10 bases between the two ends. The CDR3 is 14 residues long. The CDR3 loop is CASSDRTGNSPLHF. DNA for the CDR3: TGTGCCAGCAGTGATAGGACGGGAAATTCACCCCTCCACTTT.

The chain couples TRBV27 to TRBJ1-1; 7 bases match TRBD1. Germline CDR1 reads MNHEY; CDR2 reads SMNVEV (reference sequence). CDR3 length equals 16 residues. Losses at the gene ends were 6 bases for V and 0 bases for J; bases not matched to a gene: 10. CDR3 region: CASSHRDSYMNTEAFF. CDR3 bases: TGTGCCAGCAGCCATAGGGACAGTTACATGAACACTGAAGCTTTCTTT.

The rearrangement joins TRBV10-3 to TRBJ2-3, with D perhaps matching TRBD2 (5 bases). V shed 0 bases and J shed 0 bases, with 19 bases lying between them. This CDR3 region has 19 residues. Germline loops: CDR1 ENHRY, CDR2 SYGVKD. The CDR3: CAISESRAADLSSTDTQYF. Here the CDR3 DNA reads TGTGCCATCAGTGAGTCGAGGGCAGCTGACCTTTCTAGCACAGATACGCAGTATTTT.

The chain carries TRBV5-1 and TRBJ2-1; maybe TRBD1 (5 bases). The germline V and J ends were trimmed by 7 bases and 4 bases, with 12 bases remaining between them. CDR3 length equals 13 residues. Germline CDR1 and CDR2: SGHRS and YFSETQ. The CDR3, as DNA: TGCGCCAGCCAGGGTCTCGGGTACAATGAGCAGTTCTTC. Residues: CASQGLGYNEQFF.

The chain carries TRBV27 and TRBJ2-1, with 9 bases fitting TRBD1. CDR3 size: 17 residues. With V trimmed by 5 bases and J by 8 bases, 16 bases remained unmatched. Germline-derived CDR1 and CDR2 are MNHEY and SMNVEV (reference sequence). This CDR3 is CASSQWGQGHIVDEQFF. As DNA, the CDR3 is TGTGCCAGCAGTCAATGGGGACAGGGTCATATTGTCGATGAGCAGTTCTTC.

This clone was recorded once. This chain connects TRBV9 to TRBJ1-1; 9 positions match TRBD1. Trimming took 7 bases from V and 4 from J; bases not matched to a gene: 8. This CDR3 is built from 14 residues. The germline gives CDR1 SGDLS, CDR2 YYNGEE. The CDR3 protein is CASGLPDRGTEAFF. CDR3 sequence (DNA): TGTGCCAGCGGATTACCGGACAGGGGCACTGAAGCTTTCTTT.

The chain recombines TRBV27 with TRBJ2-7; 14 nucleotides align to TRBD2. The V gene end was trimmed by 7 bases and the J gene end by 3 bases; junction bases not matched to a gene: 5. Germline V gives CDR1 MNHEY, CDR2 SMNVEV (reference sequence). This CDR3 has 15 residues. CDR3 region: CASIGLAGGLYEQYF. CDR3 sequence (DNA): TGTGCCAGCATCGGACTAGCGGGAGGACTCTACGAGCAGTACTTC.

V usage is TRBV4-1 and J usage is TRBJ1-2, with TRBD1 as a possible D gene (5 bases). Germline CDR1 MGHRA, CDR2 YSYEKL. This CDR3 has 16 residues. Trimming removed 1 base at V and 7 bases at J, with 19 bases between. Here the CDR3 reads CASSQVGTGHTGGYTF. In DNA, the CDR3 is TGCGCCAGCAGCCAAGTCGGAACAGGACACACAGGTGGCTACACCTTC.

The chain joins TRBV6-4 to TRBJ2-7, with D perhaps TRBD2 (5 bases). Trimming stripped 4 bases from V and 8 bases from J, with 12 bases between. CDR1 and CDR2 from the germline V gene are MRHNA and SNTAGT. The CDR3 runs to 12 residues. In DNA, the CDR3 is TGTGCCAGCAGTGGGGGTTCGGGGAAGCAGTACTTC. Translating gives CASSGGSGKQYF.

This clone was observed a handful of times. CDR3 sequence: CASSPPSTSTYSNTGELFF. DNA of the CDR3: TGTGCCAGCAGCCCGCCAAGCACGTCAACCTACTCGAACACCGGGGAGCTGTTTTTT. This rearrangement joins TRBV27 to TRBJ2-2; the D is unclear. The CDR3 is 19 amino acids. CDR1 and CDR2 from the germline V gene are MNHEY and SMNVEV (reference sequence). Trimming stripped 6 bases from V and 0 bases from J, with 23 bases between.

The chain carries TRBV9 and TRBJ1-2; 8 bases fit TRBD1. The V and J ends lost 4 bases and 0 bases, in that order; junction bases with no gene match: 11. There are 17 residues in the CDR3. CDR1 and CDR2 (germline): SGDLS, YYNGEE. CDR3 amino acids: CASSPRDRPVPNYGYTF. For the CDR3, the DNA is TGTGCCAGCAGCCCCCGGGACAGGCCTGTCCCTAACTATGGCTACACCTTC.

The V call is TRBV7-2, the J call TRBJ2-1, with TRBD2 matching over 13 bases. V trimming: 6 bases; J trimming: 2 bases; junction bases outside the gene matches: 10. Per germline, CDR1 SGHTA and CDR2 FQGNSA. CDR3 length: 18 amino acids. The CDR3, as DNA: TGTGCCAGCAGATTGGGACTAGCGGGAAGACTAACCTACAATGAGCAGTTCTTC. This sequence encodes CASRLGLAGRLTYNEQFF.

This clone was found once. CDR3 nucleotides: TGCAGTCGGGAGAGGGCAGATACGCAGTATTTT. Translated: CSRERADTQYF. The chain has TRBV20-1 and TRBJ2-3; the D gene is possibly TRBD2 (6 bases). Trimming left V 8 bases short and J 4 bases short, with 10 bases between. The CDR3 runs to 11 residues. Germline CDR1 DFQATT, CDR2 SNEGSKA (reference sequence).

V is TRBV15 and J is TRBJ1-1, with TRBD1 as a possible D gene (5 bases). Looked up from germline, CDR1 is LNHNV and CDR2 is YYDKDF (reference sequence). The V gene lost 2 bases and the J gene lost 1 base, with 8 bases spanning the gap. The CDR3 is 14 residues long. CDR3 DNA: TGTGCCACCAGCAGACATCAGGGGAACACTGAAGCTTTCTTT. Protein: CATSRHQGNTEAFF. The variable domain in full, completed from reference TRBV15 and TRBJ1-1, reads DAMVIQNPRYQVTQFGKPVTLSCSQTLNHNVMYWYQQKSSQAPKLLFHYYDKDFNNEADTPDNFQSRRPNTSFCFLDIRSPGLGDTAMYLCATSRHQGNTEAFFGQGTRLTVV.

This chain connects TRBV11-1 to TRBJ2-5, with D uncertain. In germline, CDR1 is SGHAT, CDR2 FQDESV (reference sequence). The CDR3 length is 14 residues. Trimming removed 2 bases from V and 2 bases from J, with 9 bases in between. This CDR3 reads CASSLINSQETQYF. The CDR3 bases are TGTGCCAGCAGCTTAATTAACAGTCAAGAGACCCAGTACTTC.

V usage is TRBV7-9 and J usage is TRBJ1-1; 8 nucleotides line up with TRBD1. The CDR3 sequence is 17 residues long. Trimming at V came to 2 bases and at J to 0 bases, leaving 8 bases not matched to a gene. Germline assignment: CDR1 SEHNR and CDR2 FQNEAQ (reference sequence). For the CDR3, the DNA is TGTGCCAGCAGCTTATTCAGGGGGCAGGGGTTGAACACTGAAGCTTTCTTT. It translates to CASSLFRGQGLNTEAFF.

The genes are TRBV28 and TRBJ1-4, with 9 nucleotides matching TRBD1. The CDR3 is 15 residues long. The germline V gene encodes CDR1 MDHEN and CDR2 SYDVKM. V dropped 5 bases and J dropped 7; count of bases not matched to a gene: 8. CDR3 DNA: TGTGCCAGCAGTACGGACAGGGGTGGAATTGAAAAACTGTTTTTT. Translating it yields CASSTDRGGIEKLFF.

The rearrangement uses TRBV28 and TRBJ2-3; the match to TRBD2 covers 12 bases. Trimming cost V 2 bases and J 4 bases; bases outside gene matches: 7. The CDR3 is 17 residues long. Germline lookup yields CDR1 MDHEN and CDR2 SYDVKM. CDR3 DNA: TGTGCCAGCAGTTTAACGTGGCTAGCGGGAGGGGCAGATACGCAGTATTTT. It codes for CASSLTWLAGGADTQYF.

This chain joins TRBV30 and TRBJ1-5, with TRBD1 as a possible D gene (6 bases). CDR3 length equals 16 residues. Germline assignment: CDR1 GTSNPN and CDR2 SVGIG (reference sequence). Trimming stripped 2 bases from V and 1 base from J, with 15 bases between. The CDR3 bases are TGTGCCTGGAGTTTTGGGGGCGTTTCCAGCAATCAGCCCCAGCATTTT. Its translation is CAWSFGGVSSNQPQHF.

The chain has TRBV7-3 and TRBJ2-3; 8 positions agree with TRBD2. Germline values: CDR1 SGHTA, CDR2 FQGTGA. J gave up 6 bases and V 0 bases, and 11 bases lay outside the gene matches. CDR3 length: 17 residues. The DNA for the CDR3 is TGTGCCAGCAGCTTAACCGGGACTAGTTTACACCTGGATACGCAGTATTTT. It encodes CASSLTGTSLHLDTQYF.

This sequence joins TRBV5-1 and TRBJ2-7; the match to TRBD2 covers 11 bases. The length of the CDR3 is 17 residues. Germline V gene data show CDR1 as SGHRS and CDR2 as YFSETQ. J lost 3 bases, V lost 4 bases, and 12 bases had no gene match. The CDR3 is CASSLRGLAEGNYEQYF. CDR3 sequence (DNA): TGCGCCAGCAGCCTTAGGGGACTAGCGGAAGGAAACTACGAGCAGTACTTC.

V and J are TRBV19 and TRBJ2-7; 7 nucleotides align to TRBD1. Per the germline V gene, CDR1 is LNHDA and CDR2 is SQIVND (reference sequence). The trim removed 5 bases at V and 3 bases at J, leaving 10 bases unmatched. The CDR3 is 15 residues long. The CDR3 loop is CASSLTGTLSYEQYF. The DNA of the CDR3 is TGTGCCAGTAGTTTGACAGGGACACTAAGCTACGAGCAGTACTTC.

The chain employs TRBV11-2 and TRBJ2-5; TRBD2 matches 9 bases. Germline CDR1 and CDR2: SGHAT and FQNNGV. The length of the CDR3 is 14 residues. J gave up 5 bases and V 0 bases, and 1 base lay outside the gene matches. CDR3 in amino acids: CASSLDAGGETQYF. In DNA, the CDR3 is TGTGCCAGCAGCTTAGATGCGGGGGGGGAGACCCAGTACTTC.

The table lists this clone with a count of one. The V gene is TRBV5-4, the J gene TRBJ2-5, with TRBD2 as a possible D gene (6 bases). This CDR3 comprises 14 residues. Germline V gene lookup returns CDR1 SGHNT and CDR2 YYREEE (reference sequence). Between the trimmed V and J ends, which lost 1 base and 0 bases, there was a span of 7 bases. CDR3 sequence (DNA): TGTGCCAGCAGCTTGCGGGAGTACCAAGAGACCCAGTACTTC. This translates into CASSLREYQETQYF.

The V gene is TRBV4-1, the J gene TRBJ1-6; tentatively, D is TRBD1 (6 bases). In germline, CDR1 is MGHRA, CDR2 YSYEKL. Trimming took off 1 base at V and 0 bases at J, with 16 bases between the two ends. The CDR3 is made up of 19 amino acids. As DNA, the CDR3 is TGCGCCAGCAGCCAAGGACAGGTCTCTCAGAGCTCCTATAATTCACCCCTCCACTTT. Protein: CASSQGQVSQSSYNSPLHF.

The rearrangement joins TRBV3-1 (or the pseudogene TRBV3-2) to TRBJ2-7; 9 nucleotides align to TRBD2. The germline CDR1 and CDR2 sequences are LGHDT and YNNKEL (reference sequence). The CDR3 is made up of 17 amino acids. J lost 2 bases, V lost 3 bases, and 11 bases had no gene match. CDR3 sequence: CASSHHAGTSLTYEQYF. CDR3 nucleotides: TGTGCCAGCAGCCACCACGCCGGGACTAGCTTAACCTACGAGCAGTACTTC.

V and J are TRBV28 and TRBJ2-3, with 9 bases lining up with TRBD2. Germline CDR1 MDHEN, CDR2 SYDVKM. CDR3 length equals 14 residues. Losses at the gene ends were 3 bases for V and 4 bases for J; bases not matched to a gene: 2. CDR3 DNA sequence: TGTGCCAGCAGTTTGGGACTAGCAGCAGATACGCAGTATTTT. This translates into CASSLGLAADTQYF.

The V gene is TRBV27, the J gene TRBJ1-5; TRBD1 is a possible D gene (5 bases). The CDR3 contains 12 residues. V lost 8 bases and J lost 5, with 10 bases in between. Germline V gene sequence: CDR1 MNHEY, CDR2 SMNVEV (reference sequence). The CDR3 reads CASGASDQPQHF. The CDR3 DNA follows: TGTGCCAGCGGGGCATCCGATCAGCCCCAGCATTTT.

As for this clone: Other DNA sequences in this specimen translate into the identical CDR3. V gene TRBV7-9 combines with J gene TRBJ1-4; D gene unclear. V was trimmed by 1 base and J by 8 bases, leaving 14 bases between them. Germline CDR1 is SEHNR and CDR2 is FQNEAQ (reference sequence). This CDR3 is 15 amino acids long. The CDR3 sequence is CASSLGYHESEKLFF. For the CDR3, the DNA is TGTGCCAGCAGCTTAGGGTACCACGAGTCGGAAAAACTGTTTTTT.

This clone was recorded a few times. The genes are TRBV6-2 or TRBV6-3 and TRBJ1-5; the D is unclear. The CDR3 sequence is 11 residues long. Between the trimmed V and J ends, which lost 4 bases and 9 bases, there was a span of 7 bases. CDR1 is MNHEY and CDR2 is SVGEGT in the germline V gene. The DNA of the CDR3 is TGTGCCAGCAGTTCCTCTCTGCCCCAGCATTTT. Translating it yields CASSSSLPQHF.